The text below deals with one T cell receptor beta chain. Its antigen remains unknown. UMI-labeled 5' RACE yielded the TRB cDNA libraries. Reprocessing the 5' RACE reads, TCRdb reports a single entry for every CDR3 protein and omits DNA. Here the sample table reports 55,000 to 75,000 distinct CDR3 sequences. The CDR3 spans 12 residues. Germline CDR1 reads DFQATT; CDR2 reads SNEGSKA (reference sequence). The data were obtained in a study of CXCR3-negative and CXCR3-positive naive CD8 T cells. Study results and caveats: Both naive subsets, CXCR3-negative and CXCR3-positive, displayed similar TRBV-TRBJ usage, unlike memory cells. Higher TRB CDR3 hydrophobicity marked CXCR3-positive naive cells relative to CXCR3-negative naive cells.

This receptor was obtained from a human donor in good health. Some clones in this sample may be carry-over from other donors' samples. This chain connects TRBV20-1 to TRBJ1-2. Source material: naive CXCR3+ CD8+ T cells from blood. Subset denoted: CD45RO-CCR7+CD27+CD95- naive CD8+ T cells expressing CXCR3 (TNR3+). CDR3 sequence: CSARDREVGYTF.